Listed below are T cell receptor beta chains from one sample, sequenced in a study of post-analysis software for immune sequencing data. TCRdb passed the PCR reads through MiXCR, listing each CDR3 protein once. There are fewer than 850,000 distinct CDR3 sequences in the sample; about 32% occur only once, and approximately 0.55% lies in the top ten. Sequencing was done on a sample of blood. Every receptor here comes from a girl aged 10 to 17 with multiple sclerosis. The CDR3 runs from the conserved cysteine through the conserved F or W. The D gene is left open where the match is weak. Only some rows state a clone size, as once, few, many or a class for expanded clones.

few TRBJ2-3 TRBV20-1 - TGCAGTGCTCCCCGCGGTAGTGCAGATACGCAGTATTTT CSAPRGSADTQYF
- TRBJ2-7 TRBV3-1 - TGTGTCAGCAGCCTCGCCCGTGGCAGGACCCAAGAGGCCCAGTACTTC CVSSLARGRTQEAQYF
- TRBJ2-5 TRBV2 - - CASILGSETQYF
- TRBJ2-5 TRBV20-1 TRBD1 TGCAGTGCTTCAACCACGGGACAGACCCAAGAGACCCAGTACTTC CSASTTGQTQETQYF
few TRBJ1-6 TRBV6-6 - TGTGCCAGCAGTTACGCCCCGGGAGGGTCCTATAATTCACCCCTCCACTTT CASSYAPGGSYNSPLHF
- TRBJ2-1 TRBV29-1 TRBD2 TGCAGCGCCAGTAGCGGGACCTACAATGAGCAGTTCTTC CSASSGTYNEQFF
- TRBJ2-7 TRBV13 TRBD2 TGTGCCAGCAGCACGCCGGCTAGCGGGGGCTACGAGCAGTACTTC CASSTPASGGYEQYF
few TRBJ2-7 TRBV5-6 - TGTGCCAGCAGCTTGGATGGGGCTCGGTTGAGTCCCGCCTACGAGCAGTACTTC CASSLDGARLSPAYEQYF
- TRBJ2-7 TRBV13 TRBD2 TGTGCCAGCAGCTTTGCGAGCGGGAGACGTAATGAGCAGTACTTC CASSFASGRRNEQYF
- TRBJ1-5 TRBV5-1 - TGCGCCAGCAGCTTGAGACAGCGGTCTTCCAATCAGCCCCAGCATTTT CASSLRQRSSNQPQHF
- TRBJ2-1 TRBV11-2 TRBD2 TGTGCCAGCAGTCGGACTAGCGGGGACCTTATCCCCTACGAGCAGTGCTTC CASSRTSGDLIPYEQCF
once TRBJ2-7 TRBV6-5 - TGTGCCAGCACCCCCTCCGGGCTAGGCCACGAGCAGTACTTC CASTPSGLGHEQYF
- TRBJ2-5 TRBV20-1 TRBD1 TGCAGTGCCCTGAGGGGGCGACAGGGGAGCCAGGAGACCCAGTACTTC CSALRGRQGSQETQYF
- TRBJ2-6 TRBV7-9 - TGTGCCAGCAGCTCGCGCTCTGGGGCCAACGTCCTGACTTTC CASSSRSGANVLTF
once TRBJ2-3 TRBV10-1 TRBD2 TGCGCCGGCAGTGCGGGGACTAGCGCGAGCTCAAGGACGCAGTATTTT CAGSAGTSASSRTQYF
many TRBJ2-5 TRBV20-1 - TGCAGCCCCCGCTTCGCGGGAGAGACCCAGTACTTC CSPRFAGETQYF
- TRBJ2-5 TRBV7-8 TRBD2 TGTGCCAGCAGCTATGCACCGGGACTAGCGTACCAAGAGACCCAGTACTTC CASSYAPGLAYQETQYF
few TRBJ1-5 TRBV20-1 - TGCAGTGCTAGAGACAGGGAGAATCAGCCCCAGCATTTT CSARDRENQPQHF
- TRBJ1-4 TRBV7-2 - TGTGCCAGCAGCCCTGACAGGATAAATGAAAAACTGTTTTTT CASSPDRINEKLFF
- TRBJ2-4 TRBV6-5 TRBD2 TGTGCCAGCAGTTACAGTCCGACTAGCGGGGGAATTTTGGAGCAGTACTTC CASSYSPTSGGILEQYF
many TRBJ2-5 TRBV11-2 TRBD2 TGTGCCAGCTCCGGGGGGGCTGAGACCCAGTACTTC CASSGGAETQYF
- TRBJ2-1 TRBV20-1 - TGCAGTGCTGACAGCTACAATGAGCAGTTCTTC CSADSYNEQFF
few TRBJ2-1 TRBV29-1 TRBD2 TGCAGCGTTGTATGGCTAGCGGTTGGGGGTGAGCAGTTCTTC CSVVWLAVGGEQFF
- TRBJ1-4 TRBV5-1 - TGCGCCAGCAGCTTGGACGCCAGGGGCAGGGAAAAACTGTTTTTT CASSLDARGREKLFF
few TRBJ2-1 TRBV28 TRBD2 TGTGCCACCAAACCCTTCTTCAGCGGGGTTAATAATGAGCAGTTCTTC CATKPFFSGVNNEQFF
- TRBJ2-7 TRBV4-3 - TGCGCCAACAGCCAAGATCTGGGTATCTACGAGCAGTACTTC CANSQDLGIYEQYF
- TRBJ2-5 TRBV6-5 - TGTGCCAGCAGTTACGGGTCCCTAGACAGGCAAGAGACCCAGTACTTC CASSYGSLDRQETQYF
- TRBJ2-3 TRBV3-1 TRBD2 TGTGCCAGCAGCCGAGACCCACGAGCGGGAGGCACAGATACGCAGTATTTT CASSRDPRAGGTDTQYF
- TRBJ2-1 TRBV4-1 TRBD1 TGCGCCAGCAGCCCAGGCCGCAGGGGGTCTTACAATGAGCAGTTCTTC CASSPGRRGSYNEQFF
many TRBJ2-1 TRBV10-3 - TGTGCCATCAGGACTGGGACCGACAATGAGCAGTTCTTC CAIRTGTDNEQFF
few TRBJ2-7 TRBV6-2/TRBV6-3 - TGTGCCAGCAGTTACCCCAATTGGCGGGGTCAAACCTACGAGCAGTACTTC CASSYPNWRGQTYEQYF
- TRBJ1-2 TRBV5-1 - TGCGCCAGCAGCTTGGTAGGGGATCTTGGCTACACCTTC CASSLVGDLGYTF
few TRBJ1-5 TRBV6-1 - TGTGCCAGCAGGCTTAACACGCGCAATCAGCCCCAGCATTTT CASRLNTRNQPQHF
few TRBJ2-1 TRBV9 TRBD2 TGTGCCAGCAGCGTAGGGGTCAGGTGGCGCGGGGGTGAGCTGGATGAGCAGTTCTTC CASSVGVRWRGGELDEQFF
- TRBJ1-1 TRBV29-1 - TGCAGCGCCCCATCACGTTGGCGGCCTGAAGCTTTCTTT CSAPSRWRPEAFF
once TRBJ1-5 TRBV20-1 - TGCAGTGCTAGACCCCCCGGGGGGCAAAATCAGCCCCAGCATTTT CSARPPGGQNQPQHF
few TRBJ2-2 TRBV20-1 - TGCAGTGCTAAATGGCGGGAGAGGGGGACCGGGGAGCTGTTTTTT CSAKWRERGTGELFF
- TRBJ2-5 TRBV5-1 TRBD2 TGCGCCGGCAGCTTGGAACCTAGCGGGAGTTCGGAGACCCAGTACTTC CAGSLEPSGSSETQYF
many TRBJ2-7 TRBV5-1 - TGCGCCAGCAGCTTGGCCTCCGGGGTCGACTACGAGCAGTACTTC CASSLASGVDYEQYF
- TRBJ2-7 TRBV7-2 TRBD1 TGTGCCAGCAGCGTTTGGACAGGGAGCTCCTACGAGCAGTACTTC CASSVWTGSSYEQYF
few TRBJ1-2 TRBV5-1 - TGCGCCAGCAGTCTCGAGGGGACTCTACCTAACTATGGCTACACCTTC CASSLEGTLPNYGYTF
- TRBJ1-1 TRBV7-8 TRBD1 TGTGCCAGCAGCTTAGCTCGGGACAGGGTGGTTGCTTTCTTT CASSLARDRVVAFF
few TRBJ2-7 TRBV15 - TGTGCCACCAGTCTGAGTCACTCCTACGAGCAGTACTTC CATSLSHSYEQYF